A single sample gave rise to the 18 T cell receptor beta chains below, sequenced in a study of siplizumab effects on memory and regulatory T cells. Using immunoSEQ multiplex PCR, the repertoire was profiled, and TCRdb retains in-frame clones only, with some absent. The table includes about 56,000 clones, around 97% detected once. Sequencing was performed on naive CD8+ T cells sorted from blood. The receptors come from a human donor in good health.

V and J are TRBV6-1 and TRBJ2-3, with 8 bases identical to TRBD1. V gave up 6 bases and J gave up 0 bases; unmatched junction bases: 5. The CDR3 has 15 residues. The germline V gene encodes CDR1 MNHNS and CDR2 SASEGT. CDR3 bases: TGTGCCAGCAGCGAGGGACAGGATAGCACAGATACGCAGTATTTT. It yields the protein CASSEGQDSTDTQYF.

Notes on this clone: The junction and the germline gene differ at one end; a read error may be behind it. The chain uses TRBV9 and TRBJ2-1; tentative D call: TRBD2 (5 bases). The CDR3 runs to 13 residues. Looked up from germline, CDR1 is SGDLS and CDR2 is YYNGEE. CDR3 protein: CASSVDDYDEQFF. The CDR3 DNA sequence: TGTGCCAGCAGCGTAGACGACTACGATGAGCAGTTCTTC.

The chain has TRBV7-9 and TRBJ1-1, with D perhaps matching TRBD1 (6 bases). The CDR3 length is 17 residues. The germline gives CDR1 SEHNR, CDR2 FQNEAQ (reference sequence). V was clipped by 4 bases and J by 0 bases, with 18 bases between them. CDR3 sequence reads: CASSYSLTGPLNTEAFF. CDR3 in DNA: TGTGCCAGCAGCTATAGTCTGACAGGCCCCTTGAACACTGAAGCTTTCTTT.

The chain is built from TRBV7-8 and TRBJ1-1; D not certain. With 5 bases removed from V and 7 bases from J, the gap between germline ends came to 14 bases. CDR3 length equals 13 residues. CDR1 SGHVS and CDR2 FQNEAQ come from the germline V gene. The CDR3 DNA is TGTGCCAGCAGCCCAGAGTTGGATGGTGAAGCTTTCTTT. Its protein is CASSPELDGEAFF.

This clone was picked up a small number of times. V gene TRBV29-1 combines with J gene TRBJ1-1; D gene uncertain. Trimming pared 4 bases from V and 0 bases from J, leaving 9 bases between. CDR1 SQVTM and CDR2 ANQGSEA come from the germline V gene. The CDR3 runs to 13 residues. As DNA, the CDR3 is TGCAGCGTTGCTACAGCCATGAACACTGAAGCTTTCTTT. Translation gives CSVATAMNTEAFF.

This CDR3 reads CASSQSWTGDGTF. CDR3 coding DNA: TGTGCCAGCAGCCAATCGTGGACAGGGGATGGCACCTTC. This rearrangement joins TRBV16 to TRBJ1-2, with TRBD1 identical over 9 bases. Germline CDR1 and CDR2: KGHSY and FQNENV. The CDR3 is 13 residues long. With V trimmed by 0 bases and J by 13 bases, 6 bases remained unmatched.

The CDR3 loop is CASSLTSEFIKQYF. CDR3 coding DNA: TGTGCCAGCAGCCTTACTAGCGAGTTTATCAAGCAGTACTTC. The V call is TRBV27, the J call TRBJ2-7; TRBD2 matches 7 bases. Germline V gene lookup returns CDR1 MNHEY and CDR2 SMNVEV (reference sequence). The CDR3 is 14 residues long. The trim removed 6 bases at V and 8 bases at J, leaving 13 bases unmatched.

V and J are TRBV19 and TRBJ2-1; 13 bases fit TRBD2. This CDR3 spans 16 amino acids. The V gene end was trimmed by 5 bases and the J gene end by 4 bases; junction bases not matched to a gene: 5. Germline values: CDR1 LNHDA, CDR2 SQIVND (reference sequence). The CDR3 DNA sequence: TGTGCCAGTAGTGCGGGGGGACTAGCGGGGTACAATGAGCAGTTCTTC. This sequence encodes CASSAGGLAGYNEQFF.

The rearrangement joins TRBV2 to TRBJ1-1, with D possibly TRBD1 on 5 matching bases. Germline V gene data show CDR1 as SNHLY and CDR2 as FYNNEI. This CDR3 is built from 13 residues. Trimming took off 10 bases at V and 2 bases at J, with 14 bases between the two ends. CDR3 bases: TGTGCCACAGGGAGGGGTTCCAACACTGAAGCTTTCTTT. Protein product: CATGRGSNTEAFF. Supplemented by reference TRBV2 and TRBJ1-1, the full variable domain reads EPEVTQTPSHQVTQMGQEVILRCVPISNHLYFYWYRQILGQKVEFLVSFYNNEISEKSEIFDDQFSVERPDGSNFTLKIRSTKLEDSAMYFCATGRGSNTEAFFGQGTRLTVV.

This clone came up once. The chain recombines TRBV12-5 with TRBJ1-5; D gene uncertain. The CDR3 consists of 11 residues. With 5 bases removed from V and 9 bases from J, the gap between germline ends came to 8 bases. CDR1 is LGHNT and CDR2 is FRNRAP in the germline V gene. The CDR3 DNA reads TGTGCTAGTGGTCCCTCTCTGCCCCAGCATTTT. Translated, it gives CASGPSLPQHF. Drawing the rest from reference TRBV12-5 and TRBJ1-5, the complete variable domain is DARVTQTPRHKVTEMGQEVTMRCQPILGHNTVFWYRQTMMQGLELLAYFRNRAPLDDSGMPKDRFSAEMPDATLATLKIQPSEPRDSAVYFCASGPSLPQHFGDGTRLSIL.

J is TRBJ1-1 and V is TRBV4-1; D call uncertain. The CDR3 runs to 16 residues. The V gene lost 3 bases and the J gene lost 0 bases, with 14 bases spanning the gap. Germline CDR1 MGHRA, CDR2 YSYEKL. This CDR3 is CASSHRNRALNTEAFF. The CDR3, as DNA: TGCGCCAGCAGCCACAGAAACAGAGCCCTGAACACTGAAGCTTTCTTT.

The rearrangement uses TRBV5-4 and TRBJ1-2, with TRBD1 as a possible D gene (6 bases). The CDR3 is made up of 13 amino acids. CDR1 SGHNT and CDR2 YYREEE come from the germline V gene (reference sequence). Trimming removed 4 bases from V and 4 bases from J, with 11 bases in between. The CDR3 is CASSHRTVYGYTF. In DNA form, the CDR3 reads TGTGCCAGCAGCCACCGGACAGTCTATGGCTACACCTTC.

This chain joins TRBV2 and TRBJ2-1; TRBD2 matches at 8 bases. Germline trimming cut 6 bases from V and 5 bases from J; bases unmatched to any gene: 9. The CDR3 contains 15 residues. CDR1 and CDR2 from the germline V gene are SNHLY and FYNNEI. CDR3 nucleotides: TGTGCCAGCAGAGACACTAGCGGAGCCCACAATGAGCAGTTCTTC. Its protein is CASRDTSGAHNEQFF.

The V gene is TRBV28, the J gene TRBJ1-1, with D uncertain. The germline V and J ends were trimmed by 6 bases and 4 bases, with 6 bases remaining between them. CDR3 length equals 11 residues. Germline CDR1 reads MDHEN; CDR2 reads SYDVKM. CDR3 coding DNA: TGTGCCAGCAGCCCTGTCACTGAAGCTTTCTTT. It is translated as CASSPVTEAFF. The full variable domain, its missing parts supplied by reference TRBV28 and TRBJ1-1, is DVKVTQSSRYLVKRTGEKVFLECVQDMDHENMFWYRQDPGLGLRLIYFSYDVKMKEKGDIPEGYSVSREKKERFSLILESASTNQTSMYLCASSPVTEAFFGQGTRLTVV.

The CDR3 here is CASSLGRLNTEAFF. As DNA, the CDR3 is TGCGCCAGCAGCTTGGGCAGGTTGAACACTGAAGCTTTCTTT. The chain employs TRBV5-1 and TRBJ1-1, with D hard to call. Germline CDR1 reads SGHRS; CDR2 reads YFSETQ. The CDR3 runs 14 residues. V was cut by 0 bases and J by 0 bases, with 6 bases left in between. The variable domain in full, with the rest retrieved from reference TRBV5-1 and TRBJ1-1, is KAGVTQTPRYLIKTRGQQVTLSCSPISGHRSVSWYQQTPGQGLQFLFEYFSETQRNKGNFPGRFSGRQFSNSRSEMNVSTLELGDSALYLCASSLGRLNTEAFFGQGTRLTVV.

The chain carries TRBV11-2 and TRBJ2-5, with D unresolved. Germline lookup yields CDR1 SGHAT and CDR2 FQNNGV. V was cut by 1 base and J by 2 bases, with 11 bases left in between. The CDR3 length is 15 residues. CDR3 nucleotide sequence: TGTGCCAGCAGCTTAGGGTTAAAGGAACAAGAGACCCAGTACTTC. Protein sequence: CASSLGLKEQETQYF.

V is TRBV7-3 and J is TRBJ2-2; the D gene is possibly TRBD1 (5 bases). Germline V CDR1 and CDR2: SGHTA, FQGTGA. There are 16 residues in the CDR3. V dropped 5 bases and J dropped 0 bases, with 13 bases sitting between them. CDR3 sequence (DNA): TGTGCCAGCAGCCAATGGGCAGGGCCGAACACCGGGGAGCTGTTTTTT. Translated, it gives CASSQWAGPNTGELFF.

The rearrangement joins TRBV7-9 to TRBJ1-2; 10 nucleotides match TRBD1. CDR3 size: 15 residues. The V and J ends lost 5 bases and 3 bases, in that order; junction bases with no gene match: 6. Germline-derived CDR1 and CDR2 are SEHNR and FQNEAQ (reference sequence). Here the CDR3 reads CASSGQTGGDYGYTF. DNA for the CDR3: TGTGCCAGCAGCGGGCAGACAGGGGGCGACTATGGCTACACCTTC. Looking up the rest from reference TRBV7-9 and TRBJ1-2 gives the full variable domain: DTGVSQNPRHKITKRGQNVTFRCDPISEHNRLYWYRQTLGQGPEFLTYFQNEAQLEKSRLLSDRFSAERPKGSFSTLEIQRTEQGDSAMYLCASSGQTGGDYGYTFGSGTRLTVV.